The clone carrying this T cell receptor beta chain was observed at least ten times. Its antigen is still unknown. This entry belongs to a study of T-cell reconstitution after alpha-beta-depleted transplantation in children. Points from the study as a whole: T-cell numbers and diversity, one year after transplant, stemmed largely from T cells that were newly produced. Elevated TCRbeta diversity at day 60 was traced, in some patients, to surviving recipient T cells and thymic progenitors. Alpha-beta T cells about two months after transplant reportedly derived from several hundred expanded graft clones.

TCRbeta library construction was performed incorporating unique molecular identifiers. TCRdb independently ran MiXCR on the PCR reads; one entry per CDR3 protein. The sample lists fewer than 350,000 distinct CDR3 sequences, approximately 10% occurring once. Per the germline V gene, CDR1 is SNHLY and CDR2 is FYNNEI. V was shortened by 8 bases and J by 4 bases, with 13 bases between the two germline ends. The CDR3 sequence is 13 residues long. The V gene is TRBV2, the J gene TRBJ2-3, with D possibly matching TRBD2 (6 bases). The source material was peripheral blood, sampled 180 days after TCRalphabeta/CD19-depleted stem cell transplant. This receptor was taken from a male patient aged 2-9 years who had a stem cell transplant for chronic granulomatous disease, so the T cells may come from the graft donor. The DNA of the CDR3 is TGTGCCAGCGAGAGCGGGTTCGCAGATACGCAGTATTTT. The encoded protein is CASESGFADTQYF.